A single sample is the source of the 32 T cell receptor beta chains below, sequenced in a study of blood T cell repertoires in COVID-19. Assay: immunoSEQ multiplex PCR; the TCRdb copy retains only in-frame clones and omits some. The sample records hundreds of thousands of clones, 81% being singletons. The sequenced sample was peripheral blood. These receptors all stem from a woman over 75 with acute or convalescent COVID-19.

This clone occurred a few times. The chain employs TRBV6-5 and TRBJ2-5, with D maybe TRBD2 (5 bases). Germline V lookup: CDR1 MNHEY, CDR2 SVGAGI. The CDR3 covers 15 residues. Deletions cut 7 bases from V and 4 bases from J, with 19 bases between. The CDR3 coding sequence is TGTGCCAGCACCCTCAGGAGTGGGAGTCGAGAGACCCAGTACTTC. Protein: CASTLRSGSRETQYF.

The chain joins TRBV4-2 to TRBJ2-1; D is uncertain. This CDR3 is built from 13 residues. V was cut by 6 bases and J by 4 bases, with 10 bases left in between. The germline V gene has CDR1 LGHNA and CDR2 YNFKEQ. CDR3 DNA: TGTGCCAGCAGGGGTGGCGGTTACAATGAGCAGTTCTTC. Translating it yields CASRGGGYNEQFF.

This chain connects TRBV5-8 to TRBJ2-7, with TRBD1 matching 9 bases. CDR1 SGHTS and CDR2 YDEGEE come from the germline V gene. The CDR3 runs to 15 residues. The V and J ends lost 4 bases and 4 bases, in that order; junction bases with no gene match: 9. The CDR3 nucleotides are TGTGCCAGCAGCATACAGGGGGCTAGTTTTTACGAGCAGTACTTC. As protein: CASSIQGASFYEQYF.

This chain joins TRBV4-1 and TRBJ1-1; 7 bases are shared with TRBD1. The CDR3 loop spans 18 amino acids. With 1 base clipped from V and 1 base from J, the junction kept 12 bases outside the gene matches. The germline V gene has CDR1 MGHRA and CDR2 YSYEKL. The CDR3 DNA reads as TGCGCCAGCAGCCAAGTGGGGCTCAGGGGGATCCAGAACACTGAAGCTTTCTTT. This sequence encodes CASSQVGLRGIQNTEAFF.

The J gene is TRBJ1-1, the V gene TRBV7-9, with 7 bases fitting TRBD1. Looked up from germline, CDR1 is SEHNR and CDR2 is FQNEAQ (reference sequence). There are 15 residues in the CDR3. The ends lost 3 bases at V and 0 bases at J; junction bases unmatched: 4. The CDR3 here is CASSLVTGMNTEAFF. In DNA, the CDR3 is TGTGCCAGCAGCTTGGTGACAGGGATGAACACTGAAGCTTTCTTT.

The V call is TRBV5-1, the J call TRBJ1-1; D possibly corresponds to TRBD1 (6 bases). The CDR3 is 16 amino acids. Trimming took off 0 bases at V and 5 bases at J, with 17 bases between the two ends. Germline loops: CDR1 SGHRS, CDR2 YFSETQ. In nucleotides, the CDR3 is TGCGCCAGCAGCTTGGGTGGGGGCGCGGGGGGAACTGAAGCTTTCTTT. Translated: CASSLGGGAGGTEAFF. The full variable domain, its missing parts supplied by reference TRBV5-1 and TRBJ1-1, is KAGVTQTPRYLIKTRGQQVTLSCSPISGHRSVSWYQQTPGQGLQFLFEYFSETQRNKGNFPGRFSGRQFSNSRSEMNVSTLELGDSALYLCASSLGGGAGGTEAFFGQGTRLTVV.

The chain uses TRBV19 and TRBJ1-5; a weak D match, TRBD1 (6 bases). Germline V CDR1 and CDR2: LNHDA, SQIVND (reference sequence). This CDR3 spans 14 amino acids. The ends were cut back, 5 bases at V and 3 bases at J, with 11 bases in the middle. CDR3 nucleotide sequence: TGTGCCAGTAGTGGCTACAGGGACAATCAGCCCCAGCATTTT. As protein: CASSGYRDNQPQHF.

A note on this clone: The same CDR3 can be traced to other DNA sequences in this sample. The chain combines TRBV7-9 with TRBJ2-1; 10 bases are a match to TRBD1. Germline CDR1 and CDR2: SEHNR and FQNEAQ (reference sequence). V shed 3 bases, J shed 1 base, and the junction held 0 bases outside the gene matches. The CDR3 covers 15 residues. CDR3 nucleotides: TGTGCCAGCAGCTTGGGACAGGGGTCCTACAATGAGCAGTTCTTC. Its translation is CASSLGQGSYNEQFF.

The chain has TRBV4-1 and TRBJ2-1, with 13 nucleotides matching TRBD2. There are 17 residues in the CDR3. The V segment lost 2 bases and the J segment 4 bases; nucleotides outside the gene matches: 5. CDR1 and CDR2 (germline): MGHRA, YSYEKL. This chain's CDR3 is CASSQLGTSGAYNEQFF. The CDR3 DNA reads TGCGCCAGCAGCCAACTCGGGACTAGCGGGGCATACAATGAGCAGTTCTTC.

The V call is TRBV3-1 (or the pseudogene TRBV3-2), the J call TRBJ1-2; D gene ambiguous. The CDR3 length is 14 residues. CDR1 LGHDT and CDR2 YNNKEL come from the germline V gene (reference sequence). With 1 base removed from V and 0 bases from J, the gap between germline ends came to 6 bases. DNA of the CDR3: TGTGCCAGCAGCCAAGGGCGGGCTAACTATGGCTACACCTTC. It is translated as CASSQGRANYGYTF.

The V gene is TRBV12-5, the J gene TRBJ2-2; 7 bases align to TRBD2. The germline V gene has CDR1 LGHNT and CDR2 FRNRAP. The CDR3 is 16 residues long. Losses at the gene ends were 5 bases for V and 4 bases for J; bases not matched to a gene: 10. In DNA form, the CDR3 reads TGTGCTAGTGGTCCGACCGGGACTAACATCACCGGGGAGCTGTTTTTT. Its translation is CASGPTGTNITGELFF.

V and J are TRBV6-5 and TRBJ1-2, with TRBD1 identical over 7 bases. Trimming took 6 bases from V and 7 from J; bases not matched to a gene: 11. This CDR3 region has 14 residues. Germline CDR1 and CDR2: MNHEY and SVGAGI. The CDR3 DNA sequence: TGTGCCAGCAGATACAGGGGCGGTGATCGTGGCTACACCTTC. Its translation: CASRYRGGDRGYTF.

This chain links TRBV9 with TRBJ1-4; maybe TRBD1 (5 bases). The CDR3 totals 14 residues. V was shortened by 4 bases and J by 7 bases, with 14 bases between the two germline ends. From germline, CDR1 is SGDLS and CDR2 YYNGEE. CDR3 in amino acids: CASSPHQGGEKLFF. DNA for the CDR3: TGTGCCAGCAGCCCTCATCAGGGAGGTGAAAAACTGTTTTTT.

The chain employs TRBV5-5 and TRBJ1-2; 12 positions agree with TRBD1. CDR3 length: 17 amino acids. Germline V gene sequence: CDR1 SGHKS, CDR2 YYEKEE (reference sequence). The ends lost 0 bases at V and 4 bases at J; junction bases unmatched: 7. CDR3 nucleotide sequence: TGTGCCAGCAGCTTGGCGACGGGACAGGGGGCCCCCTATGGCTACACCTTC. This sequence encodes CASSLATGQGAPYGYTF.

This clone has only one observation. V and J are TRBV4-1 and TRBJ2-1, with 9 bases aligning to TRBD2. With 4 bases clipped from V and 7 bases from J, the junction kept 11 bases outside the gene matches. Per the germline V gene, CDR1 is MGHRA and CDR2 is YSYEKL. This CDR3 has 16 amino acids. The CDR3 sequence: CASSLAPSGVWNEQFF. In nucleotides, the CDR3 is TGCGCCAGCAGCCTCGCACCTAGCGGGGTTTGGAATGAGCAGTTCTTC.

This chain uses TRBV6-5 with TRBJ2-1, with 12 bases lining up with TRBD2. CDR1 and CDR2 from the germline V gene are MNHEY and SVGAGI. The CDR3 consists of 14 residues. The V gene end was trimmed by 7 bases and the J gene end by 4 bases; junction bases not matched to a gene: 2. The CDR3 sequence: CASIGTSGYNEQFF. CDR3 nucleotide sequence: TGTGCCAGCATCGGGACTAGCGGGTACAATGAGCAGTTCTTC.

This sequence joins TRBV28 and TRBJ2-7; the match to TRBD1 covers 10 bases. CDR1 and CDR2 (germline): MDHEN, SYDVKM. Trimming cost V 10 bases and J 1 base; bases outside gene matches: 10. The CDR3 runs to 15 residues. CDR3 nucleotides: TGTGCCATCCTCCCAGGGGGACAGGGGTCCTACGAGCAGTACTTC. As protein: CAILPGGQGSYEQYF.

The chain recombines TRBV7-8 with TRBJ1-5; TRBD1 matches at 9 bases. With V trimmed by 6 bases and J by 7 bases, 7 bases remained unmatched. CDR1 and CDR2 (germline): SGHVS, FQNEAQ. The CDR3 totals 14 residues. The CDR3 reads CASRGTGFQQPQHF. CDR3 nucleotides: TGTGCCAGCAGAGGGACAGGGTTTCAGCAGCCCCAGCATTTT.

This clone was picked up a small number of times. The rearrangement links TRBV5-5 to TRBJ1-4; no reliable D call. V lost 2 bases and J 7 bases, leaving 3 bases between the germline ends. This CDR3 region has 11 residues. CDR1 SGHKS and CDR2 YYEKEE come from the germline V gene (reference sequence). CDR3 sequence: CASSFSEKLFF. CDR3 coding DNA: TGTGCCAGCAGCTTTAGTGAAAAACTGTTTTTT.

The chain is built from TRBV28 and TRBJ1-1, with D maybe TRBD1 (6 bases). Trimming shortened V by 6 bases and J by 11 bases, and 13 bases separated the two germline ends. The germline V gene encodes CDR1 MDHEN and CDR2 SYDVKM. CDR3 length: 11 amino acids. CDR3 protein: CASRLTGDAFF. The CDR3 DNA follows: TGTGCCAGCAGACTGACAGGAGACGCTTTCTTT.

The J gene is TRBJ2-7, the V gene TRBV4-1; 7 bases are shared with TRBD2. Germline CDR1 and CDR2: MGHRA and YSYEKL. The J segment lost 5 bases and the V segment lost 1 base, leaving 8 bases of the junction unmatched. The CDR3 is 15 residues long. The CDR3 loop is CASSQAAGVGHEQYF. Here the CDR3 DNA reads TGCGCCAGCAGCCAAGCGGCGGGAGTTGGCCACGAGCAGTACTTC.

The chain joins TRBV7-8 to TRBJ1-1; D is unclear. CDR1 SGHVS and CDR2 FQNEAQ come from the germline V gene. The V gene lost 5 bases and the J gene lost 0 bases, with 7 bases spanning the gap. This CDR3 spans 13 amino acids. CDR3 sequence (DNA): TGTGCCAGCAGCCCGGGGTTGAACACTGAAGCTTTCTTT. This encodes CASSPGLNTEAFF.

This chain connects TRBV7-2 to TRBJ2-1; a possible D gene is TRBD2 (6 bases). This CDR3 region has 14 residues. Germline V gene lookup returns CDR1 SGHTA and CDR2 FQGNSA. V lost 6 bases and J lost 4, with 13 bases in between. In DNA, the CDR3 is TGTGCCAGCAGAATAGATAGCGGATACAATGAGCAGTTCTTC. It codes for CASRIDSGYNEQFF.

This clone was seen once. The rearrangement uses TRBV19 and TRBJ1-5; tentatively, D is TRBD1 (5 bases). The CDR3 has 14 residues. V shed 1 base and J shed 3 bases, with 7 bases lying between them. Germline CDR1 reads LNHDA; CDR2 reads SQIVND (reference sequence). The CDR3 spells CASSIGGDNQPQHF. The CDR3 nucleotides are TGTGCCAGTAGTATAGGGGGGGACAATCAGCCCCAGCATTTT.

The V and J genes are TRBV12-3 or TRBV12-4 and TRBJ2-3; D remains ambiguous. The V end lost 9 bases, the J end lost 0 bases, and 10 bases lay between the germline ends. The CDR3 contains 13 residues. Here the CDR3 DNA reads TGTGCCAGTTTTACTACTAGCACAGATACGCAGTATTTT. Protein product: CASFTTSTDTQYF.

The rearrangement uses TRBV4-1 and TRBJ2-2, with 9 bases aligning to TRBD2. CDR3 length: 18 amino acids. Germline values: CDR1 MGHRA, CDR2 YSYEKL. V was pared by 2 bases and J by 6 bases, with 13 bases of the junction left unmatched. CDR3 sequence reads: CASSQSILAGTAPGELFF. CDR3 in DNA: TGCGCCAGCAGCCAAAGTATTCTAGCGGGAACCGCTCCCGGGGAGCTGTTTTTT.

CDR3 region: CASSMRDRGLGQPQHF. The DNA of the CDR3 is TGTGCCAGTAGTATGCGGGACAGGGGGCTTGGACAGCCCCAGCATTTT. The V gene is TRBV19, the J gene TRBJ1-5, with 12 positions matching TRBD1. The V gene's germline CDR1 is LNHDA and CDR2 SQIVND (reference sequence). V shed 3 bases, J shed 7 bases, and the junction held 7 bases outside the gene matches. This CDR3 contains 16 residues.

The chain combines TRBV6-6 with TRBJ2-1; a weak D match, TRBD1 (5 bases). The CDR3 runs to 16 residues. Germline assignment: CDR1 MNHNY and CDR2 SVGAGI (reference sequence). Trimming removed 3 bases at V and 4 bases at J, with 16 bases between. CDR3 sequence: CASSYWSGREYNEQFF. Here the CDR3 DNA reads TGTGCCAGCAGTTATTGGTCGGGCAGGGAATACAATGAGCAGTTCTTC.

This chain joins TRBV15 and TRBJ2-7; D perhaps matches TRBD1 (6 bases). V was trimmed by 5 bases and J by 7 bases, leaving 18 bases between them. The CDR3 has 14 amino acids. Germline-derived CDR1 and CDR2 are LNHNV and YYDKDF (reference sequence). The DNA for the CDR3 is TGTGCCACCAGCCCCCATGCAGGGGAAGGGGAGCAGTACTTC. This codes for CATSPHAGEGEQYF.

The chain joins TRBV9 to TRBJ2-5; 10 nucleotides agree with TRBD2. In germline, CDR1 is SGDLS, CDR2 YYNGEE. Trimming at V came to 3 bases and at J to 5 bases, leaving 4 bases not matched to a gene. The CDR3 runs 14 residues. The CDR3 loop reads CASSEAGGRETQYF. The CDR3 DNA is TGTGCCAGCAGCGAAGCGGGGGGGCGCGAGACCCAGTACTTC.

This clone was seen more than once but under ten times. The rearrangement uses TRBV5-4 and TRBJ1-1, with TRBD1 identical over 8 bases. The CDR3 runs to 14 residues. J lost 8 bases, V lost 1 base, and 7 bases had no gene match. Germline lookup yields CDR1 SGHNT and CDR2 YYREEE (reference sequence). The CDR3 region has the DNA TGTGCCAGCAGCTTGTCCCCACAGGGGGAAGAAGCTTTCTTT. Amino acids: CASSLSPQGEEAFF. The variable domain in full, with the rest retrieved from reference TRBV5-4 and TRBJ1-1, is ETGVTQSPTHLIKTRGQQVTLRCSSQSGHNTVSWYQQALGQGPQFIFQYYREEENGRGNFPPRFSGLQFPNYSSELNVNALELDDSALYLCASSLSPQGEEAFFGQGTRLTVV.

This chain uses TRBV6-1 with TRBJ2-7; 9 positions match TRBD1. From germline, CDR1 is MNHNS and CDR2 SASEGT. This CDR3 region has 16 residues. The V segment lost 3 bases and the J segment 0 bases; nucleotides outside the gene matches: 6. The DNA of the CDR3 is TGTGCCAGCAGTGAGGGGACAGGGCTAGGCTCCTACGAGCAGTACTTC. Translated: CASSEGTGLGSYEQYF.